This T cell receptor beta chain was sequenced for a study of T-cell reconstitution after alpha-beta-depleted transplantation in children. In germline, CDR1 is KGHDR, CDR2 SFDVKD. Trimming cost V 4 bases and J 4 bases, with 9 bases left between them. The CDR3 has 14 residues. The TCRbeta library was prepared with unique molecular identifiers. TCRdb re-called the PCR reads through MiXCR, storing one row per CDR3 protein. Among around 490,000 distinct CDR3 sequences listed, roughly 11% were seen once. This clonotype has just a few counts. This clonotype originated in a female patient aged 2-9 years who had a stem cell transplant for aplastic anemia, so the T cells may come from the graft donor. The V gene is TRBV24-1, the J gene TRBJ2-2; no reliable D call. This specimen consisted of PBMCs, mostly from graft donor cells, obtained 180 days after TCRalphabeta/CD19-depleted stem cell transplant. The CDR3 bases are TGTGCCACCAGTGACCCCGCAGGCACCGGGGAGCTGTTTTTT. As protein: CATSDPAGTGELFF.